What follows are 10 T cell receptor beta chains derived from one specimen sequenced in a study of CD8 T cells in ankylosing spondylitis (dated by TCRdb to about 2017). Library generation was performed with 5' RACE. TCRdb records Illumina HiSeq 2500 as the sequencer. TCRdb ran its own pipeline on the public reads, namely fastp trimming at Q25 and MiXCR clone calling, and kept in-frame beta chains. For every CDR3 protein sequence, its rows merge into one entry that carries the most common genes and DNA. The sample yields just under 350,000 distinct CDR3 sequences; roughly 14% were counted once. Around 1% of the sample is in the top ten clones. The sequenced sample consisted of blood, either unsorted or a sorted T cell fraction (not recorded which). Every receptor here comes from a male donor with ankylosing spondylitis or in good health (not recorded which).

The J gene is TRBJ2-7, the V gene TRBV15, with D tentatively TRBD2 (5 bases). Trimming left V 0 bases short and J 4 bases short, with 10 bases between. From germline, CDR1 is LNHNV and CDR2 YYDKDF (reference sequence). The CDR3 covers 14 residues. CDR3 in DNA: TGTGCCACCAGCAGAGAGGGAGCCGGTTACGAGCAGTACTTC. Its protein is CATSREGAGYEQYF.

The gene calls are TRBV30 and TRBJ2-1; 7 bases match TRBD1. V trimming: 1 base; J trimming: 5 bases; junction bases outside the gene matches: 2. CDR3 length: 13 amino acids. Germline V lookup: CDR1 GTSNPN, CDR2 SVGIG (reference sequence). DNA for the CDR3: TGTGCCTGGAGTGGGGACAGCCACAATGAGCAGTTCTTC. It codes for CAWSGDSHNEQFF.

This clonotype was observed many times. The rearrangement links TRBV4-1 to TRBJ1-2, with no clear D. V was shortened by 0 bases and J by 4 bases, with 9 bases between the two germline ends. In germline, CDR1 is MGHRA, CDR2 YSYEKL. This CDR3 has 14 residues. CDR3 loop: CASSQETDRYGYTF. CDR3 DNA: TGCGCCAGCAGCCAAGAAACGGATCGCTATGGCTACACCTTC.

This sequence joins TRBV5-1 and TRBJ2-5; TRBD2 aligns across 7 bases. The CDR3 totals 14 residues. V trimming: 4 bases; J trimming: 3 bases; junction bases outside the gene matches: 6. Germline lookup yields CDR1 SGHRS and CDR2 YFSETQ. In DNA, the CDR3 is TGCGCCAGCAGCCGCGGACTAGTAGAAGAGACCCAGTACTTC. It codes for CASSRGLVEETQYF. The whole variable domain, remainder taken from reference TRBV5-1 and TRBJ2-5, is KAGVTQTPRYLIKTRGQQVTLSCSPISGHRSVSWYQQTPGQGLQFLFEYFSETQRNKGNFPGRFSGRQFSNSRSEMNVSTLELGDSALYLCASSRGLVEETQYFGPGTRLLVL.

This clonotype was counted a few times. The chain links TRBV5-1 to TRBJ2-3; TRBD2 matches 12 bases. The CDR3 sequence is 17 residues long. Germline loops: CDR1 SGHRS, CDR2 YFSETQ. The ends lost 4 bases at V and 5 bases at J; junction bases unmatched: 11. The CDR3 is CASSPLTSGGLGDTQYF. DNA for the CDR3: TGCGCCAGCAGCCCACTGACTAGCGGGGGCCTTGGAGATACGCAGTATTTT.

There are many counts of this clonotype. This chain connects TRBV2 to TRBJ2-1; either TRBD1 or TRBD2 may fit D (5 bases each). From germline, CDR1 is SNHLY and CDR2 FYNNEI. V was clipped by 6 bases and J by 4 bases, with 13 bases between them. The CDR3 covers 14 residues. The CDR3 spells CASRDRDHYNEQFF. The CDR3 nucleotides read TGTGCCAGCAGGGACCGGGACCATTACAATGAGCAGTTCTTC. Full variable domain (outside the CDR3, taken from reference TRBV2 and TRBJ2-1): EPEVTQTPSHQVTQMGQEVILRCVPISNHLYFYWYRQILGQKVEFLVSFYNNEISEKSEIFDDQFSVERPDGSNFTLKIRSTKLEDSAMYFCASRDRDHYNEQFFGPGTRLTVL.

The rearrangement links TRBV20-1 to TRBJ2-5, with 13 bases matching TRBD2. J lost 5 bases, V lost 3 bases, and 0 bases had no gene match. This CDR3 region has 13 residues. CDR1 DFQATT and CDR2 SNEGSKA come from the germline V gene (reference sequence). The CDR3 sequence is CSARTSGGETQYF. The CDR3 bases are TGCAGTGCTAGGACTAGCGGGGGGGAGACCCAGTACTTC.

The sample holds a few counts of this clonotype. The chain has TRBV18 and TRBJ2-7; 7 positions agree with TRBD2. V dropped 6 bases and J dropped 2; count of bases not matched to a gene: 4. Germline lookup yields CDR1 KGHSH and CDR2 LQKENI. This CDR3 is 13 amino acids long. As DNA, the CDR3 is TGTGCCAGCTCCCAAACTAGCGCCTACGAGCAGTACTTC. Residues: CASSQTSAYEQYF.

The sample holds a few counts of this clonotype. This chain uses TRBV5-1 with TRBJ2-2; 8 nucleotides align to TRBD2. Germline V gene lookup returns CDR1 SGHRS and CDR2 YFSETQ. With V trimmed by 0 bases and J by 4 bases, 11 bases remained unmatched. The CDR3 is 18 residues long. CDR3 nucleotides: TGCGCCAGCAGCTTGGGCCCCACCGGGACTAGGGGCACCGGGGAGCTGTTTTTT. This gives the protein CASSLGPTGTRGTGELFF.

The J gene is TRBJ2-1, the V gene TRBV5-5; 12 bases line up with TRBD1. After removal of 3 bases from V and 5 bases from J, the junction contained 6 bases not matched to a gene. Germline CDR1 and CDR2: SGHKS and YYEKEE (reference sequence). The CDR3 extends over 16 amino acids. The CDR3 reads CASSSSGTGGHNEQFF. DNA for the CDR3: TGTGCCAGCAGCTCCTCCGGGACAGGGGGCCACAATGAGCAGTTCTTC.